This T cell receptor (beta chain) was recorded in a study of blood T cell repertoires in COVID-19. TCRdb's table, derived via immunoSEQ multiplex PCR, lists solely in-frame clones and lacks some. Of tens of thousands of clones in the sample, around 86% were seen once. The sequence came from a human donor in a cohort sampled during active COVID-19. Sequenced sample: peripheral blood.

CDR3 loop: CAWSVGGYTDTQYF. As DNA, the CDR3 is TGTGCCTGGAGTGTAGGCGGGTACACAGATACGCAGTATTTT. This chain uses TRBV30 with TRBJ2-3, with D perhaps TRBD2 (5 bases). Trimming removed 0 bases at V and 2 bases at J, with 9 bases between. Germline values: CDR1 GTSNPN, CDR2 SVGIG (reference sequence). The CDR3 is 14 residues long.